Only a few counts were recorded for the clone carrying this T cell receptor beta chain. The CDR3 is made up of 13 amino acids. V shed 8 bases and J shed 9 bases, with 17 bases lying between them. Germline loops: CDR1 MDHEN, CDR2 SYDVKM. Sequencing was performed with immunoSEQ multiplex PCR; in TCRdb, only in-frame clones are kept and a portion is missing. Of about 98,000 clones listed, around 85% are singletons. This specimen comes from a study of blood T cell repertoires in COVID-19. Overall study: PBMCs, B-cell-depleted T cells, or T cells were the source of the cDNA or gDNA that made up the material.

The source of this sequence is a woman aged 80 or older with acute or convalescent COVID-19. Sequenced sample: peripheral blood. The chain links TRBV28 to TRBJ2-1; D might be TRBD2 (7 bases). CDR3 sequence: CASGGGLQAEQFF. As DNA, the CDR3 is TGTGCCAGCGGCGGGGGCCTTCAAGCTGAGCAGTTCTTC.